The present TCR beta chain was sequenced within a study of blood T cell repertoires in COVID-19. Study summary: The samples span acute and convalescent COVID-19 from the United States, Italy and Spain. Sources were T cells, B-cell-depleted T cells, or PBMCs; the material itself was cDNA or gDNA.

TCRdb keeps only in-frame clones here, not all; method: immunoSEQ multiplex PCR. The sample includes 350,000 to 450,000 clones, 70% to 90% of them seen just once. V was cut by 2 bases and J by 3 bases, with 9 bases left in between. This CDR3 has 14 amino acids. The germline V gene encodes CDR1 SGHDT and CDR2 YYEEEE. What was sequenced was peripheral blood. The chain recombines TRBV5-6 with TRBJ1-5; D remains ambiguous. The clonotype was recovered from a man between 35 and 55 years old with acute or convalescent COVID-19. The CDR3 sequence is CASSLRGYNQPQHF. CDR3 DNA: TGTGCCAGCAGCTTACGAGGGTACAATCAGCCCCAGCATTTT.